These 28 T cell receptor beta chains were sequenced from one sample in a study of T cells in Graves' hyperthyroidism and ophthalmopathy. Template material for amplifying TCR beta CDR3 regions consisted of RNA transcripts. A first-round RT-PCR of the TCR CDR3 used the HTBI primer set. MiXCR, applied by TCRdb to the multiplex PCR reads, yields one record per CDR3 protein. The profile shows 350,000 to 450,000 distinct CDR3 sequences, around 15% of them singletons. The sequenced material came from blood. The origin of the receptors is a man over 45 with Graves' ophthalmopathy.

This clonotype was seen a few times. The rearrangement links TRBV30 to TRBJ1-1, with D maybe TRBD1 (5 bases). V was clipped by 5 bases and J by 0 bases, with 13 bases between them. CDR3 length equals 14 residues. Germline V lookup: CDR1 GTSNPN, CDR2 SVGIG (reference sequence). The CDR3 nucleotides are TGTGCCTGGGGGGGGGGGGTCCTGAACACTGAAGCTTTCTTT. This gives the protein CAWGGGVLNTEAFF.

This clonotype occurred many times. The chain combines TRBV28 with TRBJ2-7; D gene uncertain. CDR3 size: 16 residues. Trimming removed 8 bases at V and 4 bases at J, with 24 bases between. In germline, CDR1 is MDHEN, CDR2 SYDVKM. CDR3 loop: CASLSASPTAGYEQYF. In nucleotides, the CDR3 is TGTGCCAGCCTCTCCGCCAGTCCAACTGCTGGGTACGAGCAGTACTTC.

The gene calls are TRBV19 and TRBJ1-5; D unresolved. Germline CDR1 and CDR2: LNHDA and SQIVND (reference sequence). Trimming cost V 7 bases and J 9 bases, with 16 bases left between them. The CDR3 has 13 residues. In nucleotides, the CDR3 is TGTGCCAGTACCCCCGGGGTGGGAGGGCCCCAGCATTTT. This gives the protein CASTPGVGGPQHF.

In this sample, this clonotype turned up many times. The CDR3 sequence: CASSLGGYGNTEAFF. The CDR3 nucleotides are TGTGCCAGCAGCCTCGGGGGGTATGGGAACACTGAAGCTTTCTTT. The chain combines TRBV12-3 or TRBV12-4 with TRBJ1-1; a weak D match, TRBD1 (5 bases). This CDR3 spans 15 amino acids. V dropped 6 bases and J dropped 1 base, with 15 bases sitting between them.

This clonotype was observed a few times. This sequence joins TRBV28 and TRBJ2-3; 8 bases map to TRBD2. The CDR3 has 14 amino acids. Germline V lookup: CDR1 MDHEN, CDR2 SYDVKM. Trimming removed 6 bases from V and 4 bases from J; junction bases left unmatched: 6. The CDR3 DNA sequence: TGTGCCAGCAGGGAGCGGGAGTTGCCAGATACGCAGTATTTT. Protein: CASRERELPDTQYF.

The sample holds a few counts of this clonotype. The gene calls are TRBV27 and TRBJ1-6; D ambiguous. CDR1 MNHEY and CDR2 SMNVEV come from the germline V gene (reference sequence). The CDR3 contains 12 residues. The V gene lost 3 bases and the J gene lost 10 bases, with 7 bases spanning the gap. The CDR3 DNA reads TGTGCCAGCAGTTTTTTAGAGTCACCCCTCCACTTT. Encoded protein: CASSFLESPLHF.

This clonotype has at least ten counts. V is TRBV2 and J is TRBJ2-3; 11 bases agree with TRBD2. Germline V gene sequence: CDR1 SNHLY, CDR2 FYNNEI. The CDR3 is 17 residues long. After removal of 4 bases from V and 2 bases from J, the junction contained 8 bases not matched to a gene. CDR3 sequence: CASSAVGTSGLTDTQYF. CDR3 nucleotides: TGTGCCAGCAGTGCCGTCGGGACTAGCGGACTCACAGATACGCAGTATTTT.

This clonotype was seen ten or more times. The chain combines TRBV3-1 with TRBJ2-5; no clear D. The CDR3 sequence is 13 residues long. CDR1 and CDR2 (germline): LGHDT, YNNKEL (reference sequence). V was cut by 6 bases and J by 2 bases, with 10 bases left in between. This CDR3 reads CASRPLGQETQYF. The CDR3 bases are TGTGCCAGCAGACCTCTGGGGCAAGAGACCCAGTACTTC.

There are a few counts of this clonotype. This chain connects TRBV12-3 or TRBV12-4 to TRBJ2-2, with 7 nucleotides matching TRBD2. The CDR3 has 16 residues. The junction had 5 bases not matched to a gene; V was cut back by 1 base and J by 3 bases. For the CDR3, the DNA is TGTGCCAGCAGTTTAGGACTAGCTATGGACACCGGGGAGCTGTTTTTT. Translation gives CASSLGLAMDTGELFF.

This clonotype was picked up many times. The chain couples TRBV6-1 to TRBJ1-1; D possibly corresponds to TRBD1 (6 bases). The germline CDR1 and CDR2 sequences are MNHNS and SASEGT. Between the trimmed V and J ends, which lost 6 bases and 4 bases, there was a span of 12 bases. The CDR3 is 13 amino acids. The CDR3 loop reads CASRQTGFTEAFF. As DNA, the CDR3 is TGTGCCAGCAGACAAACAGGGTTCACTGAAGCTTTCTTT.

This clonotype has ten or more counts. J is TRBJ2-3 and V is TRBV7-9, with 9 nucleotides matching TRBD1. Per germline, CDR1 SEHNR and CDR2 FQNEAQ (reference sequence). V was pared by 4 bases and J by 3 bases, with 8 bases of the junction left unmatched. The CDR3 is 16 amino acids. The CDR3 nucleotides are TGTGCCAGCAGCTCGGACAGGGGAAGGTCGACAGATACGCAGTATTTT. Its protein is CASSSDRGRSTDTQYF. Full variable domain (outside the CDR3, taken from reference TRBV7-9 and TRBJ2-3): DTGVSQNPRHKITKRGQNVTFRCDPISEHNRLYWYRQTLGQGPEFLTYFQNEAQLEKSRLLSDRFSAERPKGSFSTLEIQRTEQGDSAMYLCASSSDRGRSTDTQYFGPGTRLTVL.

The sample holds many counts of this clonotype. The rearrangement joins TRBV20-1 to TRBJ2-3; 9 bases agree with TRBD2. The germline V gene has CDR1 DFQATT and CDR2 SNEGSKA (reference sequence). With V trimmed by 6 bases and J by 2 bases, 12 bases remained unmatched. The CDR3 is made up of 16 amino acids. The CDR3 bases are TGCAGTGCCACATGGGTTAGCGGGGGCTTCACAGATACGCAGTATTTT. Translated: CSATWVSGGFTDTQYF.

The table lists this clonotype with a count of one. The rearrangement uses TRBV11-2 and TRBJ2-1, with 15 nucleotides matching TRBD2. With 5 bases clipped from V and 5 bases from J, the junction kept 4 bases outside the gene matches. Per germline, CDR1 SGHAT and CDR2 FQNNGV. CDR3 length: 16 amino acids. CDR3 amino acids: CASSAGTSGRNNEQFF. CDR3 DNA sequence: TGTGCCAGCAGCGCCGGGACTAGCGGGAGGAACAATGAGCAGTTCTTC.

The CDR3 sequence: CSVGVLGEGRVGELFF. CDR3 nucleotide sequence: TGCAGCGTGGGAGTATTGGGGGAGGGCCGGGTCGGGGAGCTGTTTTTT. V usage is TRBV29-1 and J usage is TRBJ2-2, with 7 bases that match TRBD2. Germline V gives CDR1 SQVTM, CDR2 ANQGSEA. This CDR3 has 16 residues. The trim removed 6 bases at V and 7 bases at J, leaving 17 bases unmatched.

This clonotype was counted many times. The CDR3 sequence: CASREGQGGNEKLFF. Written as DNA, the CDR3 is TGTGCCAGCAGAGAAGGACAGGGCGGGAATGAAAAACTGTTTTTT. The chain is built from TRBV12-3 or TRBV12-4 and TRBJ1-4; 8 bases align to TRBD1. The CDR3 has 15 residues. V was clipped by 6 bases and J by 5 bases; unmatched bases: 8.

This clonotype was seen a handful of times. At one end, the junction sequence differs from germline, possibly due to a read error. The chain employs TRBV19 and TRBJ1-1, with a possible D match to TRBD1 (6 bases). Per the germline V gene, CDR1 is LNHDA and CDR2 is SQIVND (reference sequence). The length of the CDR3 is 15 residues. CDR3: CASRKRTDMNTEAFF. The DNA for the CDR3 is TGCGCCAGTAGAAAACGGACAGACATGAACACTGAAGCTTTCTTT. Combining the CDR3 with reference TRBV19 and TRBJ1-1 gives the whole variable domain DGGITQSPKYLFRKEGQNVTLSCEQNLNHDAMYWYRQDPGQGLRLIYYSQIVNDFQKGDIAEGYSVSREKKESFPLTVTSAQKNPTAFYLCASRKRTDMNTEAFFGQGTRLTVV.

This clonotype was seen many times. This chain links TRBV12-3 or TRBV12-4 with TRBJ2-6, with unresolved D. The V gene lost 3 bases and the J gene lost 4 bases, with 22 bases spanning the gap. This CDR3 region has 19 residues. DNA of the CDR3: TGTGCCAGCAGTTTCTGGTCGGAAGGACCCCTGGGAGGGGCCAACGTCCTGACTTTC. This translates into CASSFWSEGPLGGANVLTF.

In its sample, this clonotype was seen many times. The chain employs TRBV20-1 and TRBJ2-2; D is undetermined. V was clipped by 3 bases and J by 3 bases, with 8 bases between them. The CDR3 is made up of 13 amino acids. Germline loops: CDR1 DFQATT, CDR2 SNEGSKA (reference sequence). CDR3 amino acids: CSASVSDTGELFF. The CDR3 DNA follows: TGCAGTGCTAGTGTTTCTGACACCGGGGAGCTGTTTTTT.

In this sample, this clonotype turned up many times. This chain links TRBV11-3 with TRBJ2-1, with 7 nucleotides matching TRBD1. The CDR3 is 13 residues long. Germline loops: CDR1 SGHNT, CDR2 YENEEA. The ends lost 5 bases at V and 8 bases at J; junction bases unmatched: 6. The CDR3 reads CASSRQGYDEQFF. The DNA of the CDR3 is TGTGCCAGCAGCCGACAGGGTTACGATGAGCAGTTCTTC.

The chain has TRBV7-9 and TRBJ2-7; unclear D gene. Germline V gives CDR1 SEHNR, CDR2 FQNEAQ (reference sequence). The CDR3 length is 15 residues. V was cut by 1 base and J by 3 bases, with 13 bases left in between. CDR3 nucleotide sequence: TGTGCCAGCAGCTTAGACAGAGGAAACTTCTACGAGCAGTACTTC. Amino acids: CASSLDRGNFYEQYF.

This clonotype was counted many times. The chain uses TRBV12-3 or TRBV12-4 and TRBJ1-1; TRBD1 agrees at 9 bases. With V trimmed by 6 bases and J by 4 bases, 6 bases remained unmatched. The CDR3 consists of 14 residues. The CDR3 here is CASRGQGIGTEAFF. In DNA, the CDR3 is TGTGCCAGCAGAGGACAGGGGATCGGCACTGAAGCTTTCTTT.

This clonotype was seen a handful of times. The rearrangement joins TRBV6-1 to TRBJ2-7; a possible D gene is TRBD1 (6 bases). The CDR3 totals 15 residues. Trimming pared 6 bases from V and 0 bases from J, leaving 15 bases between. In germline, CDR1 is MNHNS, CDR2 SASEGT. CDR3 in DNA: TGTGCCAGCAGCCCCGGACAGAGGAGCTCCTACGAGCAGTACTTC. As protein: CASSPGQRSSYEQYF.

This clonotype was counted at least ten times. The chain couples TRBV12-3 or TRBV12-4 to TRBJ2-3; TRBD2 matches 14 bases. The CDR3 loop spans 18 amino acids. J was trimmed by 5 bases and V by 6 bases; bases with no gene match: 13. The CDR3 DNA follows: TGTGCCAGCAGCCTGGGACTAGCGGGAGTCTTCCTTGAAGATACGCAGTATTTT. Its translation: CASSLGLAGVFLEDTQYF.

This clonotype was seen at least ten times. The chain is built from TRBV20-1 and TRBJ2-7; D might be TRBD2 (6 bases). Germline CDR1 reads DFQATT; CDR2 reads SNEGSKA (reference sequence). The CDR3 consists of 16 residues. V lost 1 base and J 2 bases, leaving 18 bases between the germline ends. CDR3: CSARGPTGTGTYEQYF. The CDR3 DNA sequence: TGCAGTGCTAGAGGGCCTACCGGGACTGGGACCTACGAGCAGTACTTC.

This clonotype was recorded many times. This rearrangement joins TRBV28 to TRBJ1-6; D is ambiguous. The V end was cut by 6 bases, the J end by 4 bases, with 10 bases between. In germline, CDR1 is MDHEN, CDR2 SYDVKM. The CDR3 runs to 14 residues. CDR3 protein: CASRSNSYNSPLHF. The CDR3 region has the DNA TGTGCCAGCAGATCAAACAGTTATAATTCACCCCTCCACTTT.

This chain links TRBV28 with TRBJ2-7; either TRBD1 or TRBD2 may supply D (5 bases each). In germline, CDR1 is MDHEN, CDR2 SYDVKM. The CDR3 is made up of 15 amino acids. The V gene lost 3 bases and the J gene lost 2 bases, with 14 bases spanning the gap. The CDR3 region has the DNA TGTGCCAGCAGTTTGCCGGGACCGCTCACCTACGAGCAGTACTTC. It is translated as CASSLPGPLTYEQYF.

Many counts were recorded for this clonotype. The CDR3 here is CATSSGTSGMADTQYF. As DNA, the CDR3 is TGTGCCACCAGCAGCGGGACTAGCGGGATGGCAGATACGCAGTATTTT. The rearrangement joins TRBV15 to TRBJ2-3, with 13 bases identical to TRBD2. CDR1 is LNHNV, CDR2 YYDKDF, per germline (reference sequence). The J segment lost 4 bases and the V segment lost 3 bases, leaving 4 bases of the junction unmatched. This CDR3 comprises 16 residues.

This clonotype has a count of ten or more. The chain has TRBV28 and TRBJ2-3, with a tentative D call TRBD1 (5 bases). V was shortened by 4 bases and J by 2 bases, with 16 bases between the two germline ends. The CDR3 has 16 amino acids. CDR1 MDHEN and CDR2 SYDVKM come from the germline V gene. The CDR3 region is CASSSFAQGYTDTQYF. The CDR3 coding sequence is TGTGCCAGCAGTTCCTTCGCCCAGGGATACACAGATACGCAGTATTTT.